The 2 T cell receptor beta chains below come from one sample, sequenced in a study of a mutant IDH1 vaccine in newly diagnosed glioma. The table came from immunoSEQ multiplex PCR; TCRdb's copy has only in-frame clones and leaves some out. There are about 38,000 clones in the sample; roughly 92% occur only once, and 15% to 20% lies in the top ten. Time point specified: baseline, week 1 (first vaccination visit). The sample's treatment: pre-vaccination baseline after standard-of-care therapy. Here the sequenced sample was PBMCs, taken from a glioma patient treated with radiotherapy, temozolomide or both. All receptors come from a man aged 18 to 30 with glioma.

V and J are TRBV14 and TRBJ2-5, with D possibly matching TRBD1 (6 bases). Per germline, CDR1 SGHDN and CDR2 FVKESK. The CDR3 has 14 residues. Trimming took off 4 bases at V and 2 bases at J, with 11 bases between the two ends. Here the CDR3 DNA reads TGTGCCAGCAGCCTTTTGGACAGTCAAGAGACCCAGTACTTC. Translating it yields CASSLLDSQETQYF.

This chain connects TRBV30 to TRBJ1-1; D is possibly TRBD1 (5 bases). Trimming pared 4 bases from V and 1 base from J, leaving 19 bases between. Germline V lookup: CDR1 GTSNPN, CDR2 SVGIG (reference sequence). The CDR3 runs to 16 residues. The CDR3 DNA reads TGTGCCTGGATCCCGACCTCGGGACGTCCGAACACTGAAGCTTTCTTT. Translated, it gives CAWIPTSGRPNTEAFF.